The text below deals with one TCR beta chain. Produced via immunoSEQ multiplex PCR; TCRdb's table is partial and in-frame only. The sample has 200,000 to 300,000 clones; more than 75% are singletons. The data derive from a study of blood T cell repertoires in COVID-19. Study information: Nucleic acid was either cDNA or gDNA, and it came from T cells, B-cell-depleted T cells, or PBMCs.

From germline, CDR1 is MDHEN and CDR2 SYDVKM. V was trimmed by 7 bases and J by 4 bases, leaving 8 bases between them. The CDR3 totals 12 residues. Material for sequencing was peripheral blood. V and J are TRBV28 and TRBJ1-5; D unresolved. The source is a woman aged 25 to 45 who had recovered from COVID-19. CDR3 DNA sequence: TGTGCCAGCAACATGATGAATCAGCCCCAGCATTTT. Translating gives CASNMMNQPQHF.